This T cell receptor beta chain was found in a study of identical twins. General study results and limits: Not following the same donors, the study drew its conclusions from cross-sectional statistical analysis. Modeled out-of-frame TCR alpha sharing in monozygotic twins fell below observed levels.

In its sample, this clonotype was seen a few times. Its matching antigen is unknown. Deletions cut 0 bases from V and 3 bases from J, with 9 bases between. Germline V gene lookup returns CDR1 LNHNV and CDR2 YYDKDF (reference sequence). The CDR3 has 14 residues. Unique molecular identifiers were present on the cDNA, which also gained a universal primer site by template switching. Using its own MiXCR run on the 5' RACE reads, TCRdb lists one record per CDR3 protein. The data hold nearly 200,000 distinct CDR3 sequences, with about 16% observed a single time. The sample was also reused in another study, on T cells expressing NK-cell markers. From that paper: In several experiments, sorting was confined to alpha-beta TCR T cells through use of an anti-gamma-delta TCR antibody.

Sequences were obtained from CD8+ T cells sorted from blood. The source of this sequence is a woman aged 18-29 years in good health. The chain links TRBV15 to TRBJ2-7; D is possibly TRBD2 (6 bases). The CDR3 DNA reads TGTGCCACCAGCAGAGACGCCGGGAGCTACGAGCAGTACTTC. Encoded protein: CATSRDAGSYEQYF.